The clone carrying this T cell receptor (beta chain) was counted a single time. Its antigen is still unknown. This table comes from immunoSEQ multiplex PCR, and its TCRdb copy is limited to in-frame clones, with some not included. Of fewer than 100,000 clones listed, under 95% are singletons. The data stem from a study of Tregs in tolerant kidney transplant recipients. Study-wide points: Nucleotide sequences could not be compared across some patients' samples due to primer changes. The most relevant donor-specific Treg TCRbeta repertoire apparently came from expansion with activated donor B cells. The small number of patients limits these findings pending further validation.

The TCR comes from a human donor who received a combined kidney and bone marrow transplant. The sample in question was CD4+ T cells from blood, obtained before the transplant.

This CDR3 reads CASSLDGTAYEQYF. In DNA form, the CDR3 reads TGTGCCAGCAGCTTAGACGGGACAGCTTACGAGCAGTACTTC. The chain is built from TRBV11-3 and TRBJ2-7; 7 positions match TRBD1. Germline-derived CDR1 and CDR2 are SGHNT and YENEEA. The CDR3 contains 14 residues. V was pared by 0 bases and J by 4 bases, with 3 bases of the junction left unmatched.